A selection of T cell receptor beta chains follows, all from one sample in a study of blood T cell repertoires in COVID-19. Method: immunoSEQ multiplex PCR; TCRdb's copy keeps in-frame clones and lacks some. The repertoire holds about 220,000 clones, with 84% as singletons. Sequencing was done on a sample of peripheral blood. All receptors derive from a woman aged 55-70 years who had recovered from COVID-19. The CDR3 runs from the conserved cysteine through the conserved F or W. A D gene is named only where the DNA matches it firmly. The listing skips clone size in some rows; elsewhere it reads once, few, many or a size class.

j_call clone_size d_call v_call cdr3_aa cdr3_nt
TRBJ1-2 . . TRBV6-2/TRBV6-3 CASSLDGGGSGYTF TGTGCCAGCAGTCTGGACGGAGGAGGAAGTGGCTACACCTTC
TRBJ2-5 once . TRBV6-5 CASRADRLGETQYF TGTGCCAGCAGGGCTGACAGGCTCGGGGAGACCCAGTACTTC
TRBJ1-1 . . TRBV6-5 CASREEPGPEAFF TGTGCCAGCCGCGAGGAGCCCGGCCCTGAAGCTTTCTTT
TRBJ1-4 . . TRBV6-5 CASSYGYGREDEKLFF TGTGCCAGCAGTTACGGGTACGGCAGGGAAGATGAAAAACTGTTTTTT
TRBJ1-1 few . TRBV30 CAWSVGVNTEAFF TGTGCCTGGAGTGTAGGGGTGAACACTGAAGCTTTCTTT
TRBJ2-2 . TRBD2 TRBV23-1 CASSQPRTSGGSAGTGELFF TGCGCCAGCAGTCAACCCCGGACTAGCGGGGGGTCTGCTGGCACCGGGGAGCTGTTTTTT
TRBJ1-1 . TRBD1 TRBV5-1 CASSSHGQDGTEAFF TGCGCCAGCAGCTCGCACGGACAGGACGGCACTGAAGCTTTCTTT
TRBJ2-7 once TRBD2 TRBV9 CASSVRGTSGSHEQYF TGTGCCAGCAGCGTTCGTGGGACTAGCGGTTCCCACGAGCAGTACTTC
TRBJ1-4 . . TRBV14 CASSQRRNNEKLFF TGTGCCAGCAGCCAACGCAGGAATAATGAAAAACTGTTTTTT
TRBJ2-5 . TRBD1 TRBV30 CAWRGGETQYF TGTGCCTGGCGAGGGGGCGAGACCCAGTACTTC
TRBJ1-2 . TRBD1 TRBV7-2 CASSLRQGATPYGYTF TGTGCCAGCAGCTTAAGGCAGGGGGCCACCCCCTATGGCTACACCTTC
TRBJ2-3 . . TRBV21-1 CARRQNRTDTQYF TGTGCCAGAAGACAGAACCGCACAGATACGCAGTATTTT
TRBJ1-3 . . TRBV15 CATSRDRRVLDGNTIYF TGTGCCACCAGCAGAGATCGGCGGGTTCTGGACGGAAACACCATATATTTT
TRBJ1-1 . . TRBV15 CATSRATGLTEAFF TGTGCCACCAGCAGAGCAACAGGGCTCACTGAAGCTTTCTTT
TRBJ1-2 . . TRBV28 CASSKEVLTVYGYTF TGTGCCAGCAGCAAAGAGGTTCTGACGGTCTATGGCTACACCTTC
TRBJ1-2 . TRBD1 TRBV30 CAWNYEGARGYTF TGTGCCTGGAATTACGAGGGGGCGCGGGGCTACACCTTC
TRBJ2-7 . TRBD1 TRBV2 CASSGDRGRYEQYF TGTGCCAGCAGTGGAGACAGGGGGAGGTACGAGCAGTACTTC
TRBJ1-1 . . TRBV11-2 CASSSQGSTEAFF TGTGCCAGCAGCTCTCAGGGGAGCACTGAAGCTTTCTTT
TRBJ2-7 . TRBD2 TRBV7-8 CASSFTSGGYEQYF TGTGCCAGCAGCTTTACTAGCGGGGGCTACGAGCAGTACTTC
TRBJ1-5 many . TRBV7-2 CASSLAVRSNQPQHF TGTGCCAGCAGCTTAGCGGTCAGGAGCAATCAGCCCCAGCATTTT
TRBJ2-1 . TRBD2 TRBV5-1 CASSSGTSGVNEQFF TGCGCCAGCAGCAGCGGGACTAGCGGGGTGAATGAGCAGTTCTTC
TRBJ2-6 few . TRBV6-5 CASRGAASGANVLTF TGTGCCAGCAGGGGGGCTGCCTCTGGGGCCAACGTCCTGACTTTC
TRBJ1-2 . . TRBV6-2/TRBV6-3 CASSPQGWDGYTF TGTGCCAGCAGCCCACAGGGATGGGATGGCTACACCTTC
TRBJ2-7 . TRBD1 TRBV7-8 CASRLTGTGPYEQYF TGTGCCAGCAGATTAACCGGGACAGGGCCCTACGAGCAGTACTTC
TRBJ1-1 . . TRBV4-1 CASSLNRQSGTEAFF TGCGCCAGCAGCCTAAACCGACAGTCCGGTACTGAAGCTTTCTTT
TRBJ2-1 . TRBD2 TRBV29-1 CSVELADSYNEQFF TGCAGCGTTGAACTAGCGGACTCCTACAATGAGCAGTTCTTC
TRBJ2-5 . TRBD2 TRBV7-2 CASSYQAGEETQYF TGTGCCAGCAGCTACCAAGCGGGGGAAGAGACCCAGTACTTC
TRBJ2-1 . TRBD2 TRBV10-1 CASSEGGGAYNEQFF TGCGCCAGCAGTGAAGGCGGGGGGGCCTACAATGAGCAGTTCTTC
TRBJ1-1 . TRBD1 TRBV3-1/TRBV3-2 CASSRRDRANTEAFF TGTGCCAGCAGCCGCAGGGACAGGGCAAACACTGAAGCTTTCTTT
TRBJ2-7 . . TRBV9 CASSVGAGATYEQYF TGTGCCAGCAGCGTAGGGGCGGGGGCCACCTACGAGCAGTACTTC
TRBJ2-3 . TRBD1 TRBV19 CASRRQGNPSGDTQYF TGTGCCAGTAGAAGACAGGGGAATCCCAGCGGAGATACGCAGTATTTT
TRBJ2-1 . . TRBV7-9 CASSLQAGLGNEQFF TGTGCCAGCAGCTTACAAGCGGGTCTGGGGAATGAGCAGTTCTTC
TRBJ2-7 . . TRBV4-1 CASSPYRSSYEQYF TGCGCCAGCAGCCCATACCGGAGCTCCTACGAGCAGTACTTC
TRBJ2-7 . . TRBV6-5 CASKLGTRSEQYF TGTGCCAGCAAGCTGGGAACTAGGAGCGAGCAGTACTTC
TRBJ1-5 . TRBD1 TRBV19 CAGSSGTGDQPQHF TGTGCCGGCTCTTCCGGGACAGGGGACCAGCCCCAGCATTTT
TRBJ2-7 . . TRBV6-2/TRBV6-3 CASSYPHAGEHEQYF TGTGCCAGCAGTTACCCACATGCAGGGGAACACGAGCAGTACTTC
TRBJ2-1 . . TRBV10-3 CATWDAGAGDEQFF TGTGCCACCTGGGATGCGGGGGCGGGTGATGAGCAGTTCTTC
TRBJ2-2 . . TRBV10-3 CAISDIPNTGELFF TGTGCCATTTCAGACATCCCGAACACCGGGGAGCTGTTTTTT
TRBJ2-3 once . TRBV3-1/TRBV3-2 CASSRPGGGGPDTQYF TGTGCCAGCAGCCGCCCGGGGGGAGGGGGGCCAGATACGCAGTATTTT
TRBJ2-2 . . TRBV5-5 CASSLAAVNTGELFF TGTGCCAGCAGCTTGGCGGCGGTGAACACCGGGGAGCTGTTTTTT
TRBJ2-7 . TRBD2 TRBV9 CASSPHSGGADEQYF TGTGCCAGCAGCCCTCATAGCGGGGGGGCTGACGAGCAGTACTTC
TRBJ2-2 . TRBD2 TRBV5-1 CASSSRAGTSLSGELFF TGCGCCAGCAGCTCCCGGGCCGGGACTAGCTTGTCCGGGGAGCTGTTTTTT
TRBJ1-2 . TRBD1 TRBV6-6 CASILGQGLFGYTF TGTGCCAGCATCCTCGGACAGGGGTTGTTTGGCTACACCTTC
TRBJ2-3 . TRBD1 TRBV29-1 CSVRDSSTDTQYF TGCAGCGTGAGGGACAGTAGCACAGATACGCAGTATTTT